This is a list of T cell receptor beta chains from one sample in a study of blood T cell repertoires in COVID-19. Generated by immunoSEQ multiplex PCR, the TCRdb table keeps only in-frame clones and is missing some. The table lists 250,000 to 300,000 clones, around 90% of them singletons. Sequencing was performed on PBMCs or T cells enriched from blood (not recorded which). The source of these receptors is a woman in her forties with acute COVID-19. CDR3s include the opening cysteine and the closing phenylalanine or tryptophan. D genes are given only for firm matches. Part of the rows lack a size; the others show once, few, many or a class for expanded clones.

>NA|TRBJ2-7|TRBV30|TRBD2
CACRLAVSTYEQYF
TGTGCCTGTAGACTAGCGGTGAGCACCTACGAGCAGTACTTC
>once|TRBJ1-2|TRBV19|NA
CASSIEAGGGYGYTF
TGTGCCAGTAGTATAGAGGCGGGGGGTGGCTATGGCTACACCTTC
>NA|TRBJ1-2|TRBV5-1|TRBD1
CASSQPGTDGYTF
TGCGCCAGCAGCCAACCCGGGACAGATGGCTACACCTTC
>NA|TRBJ1-1|TRBV6-5|NA
CASSYLAVTGNTEAFF
TGTGCCAGCAGTTACCTCGCCGTGACAGGGAACACTGAAGCTTTCTTT
>NA|TRBJ2-5|TRBV28|TRBD1
CASSFGQGARTQYF
TGTGCCAGCAGTTTCGGACAGGGGGCGAGGACCCAGTACTTC
>NA|TRBJ2-1|TRBV11-2|NA
CASSFGHYTYNEQFF
TGTGCCAGCAGCTTTGGACATTACACCTACAATGAGCAGTTCTTC
>NA|TRBJ1-5|TRBV28|NA
CASNSPGQPQHF
TGTGCCAGCAATAGCCCCGGTCAGCCCCAGCATTTT
>NA|TRBJ2-1|TRBV2|NA
CASTTGTPYNEQFF
TGTGCCAGCACCACCGGGACACCTTACAATGAGCAGTTCTTC
>once|TRBJ2-4|TRBV24-1|TRBD1
CATSETGTNIQYF
TGTGCCACCTCCGAGACAGGGACGAACATTCAGTACTTC
>NA|TRBJ2-7|TRBV13|TRBD2
CASSPGLAGGLASYEQYF
TGTGCCAGCAGCCCGGGACTAGCGGGAGGGCTGGCCTCCTACGAGCAGTACTTC
>NA|TRBJ1-1|TRBV5-1|NA
CASSINRGLDTEAFF
TGCGCCAGCAGTATAAACCGGGGTCTGGACACTGAAGCTTTCTTT
>NA|TRBJ2-3|TRBV24-1|NA
CATSQGREDTQYF
TGTGCCACCAGCCAAGGAAGGGAGGATACGCAGTATTTT
>NA|TRBJ2-2|TRBV28|NA
CASSLGGFAANTGELFF
TGTGCCAGCAGTTTAGGCGGGTTCGCAGCGAACACCGGGGAGCTGTTTTTT
>NA|TRBJ2-1|TRBV18|NA
CASSPRDEQFF
TGTGCCAGCTCTCCCAGGGATGAGCAGTTCTTC
>NA|TRBJ2-7|TRBV3-1/TRBV3-2|TRBD1
CASSQSGQLHF
TGTGCCAGCAGCCAGTCGGGACAGCTCCACTTC
>NA|TRBJ2-5|TRBV6-5|NA
CASGGIQETQYF
TGTGCCAGCGGAGGAATCCAAGAGACCCAGTACTTC
>NA|TRBJ2-7|TRBV9|TRBD1
CASSPGQVSGEQYF
TGTGCCAGCAGCCCTGGACAGGTCTCGGGCGAGCAGTACTTC
>NA|TRBJ2-1|TRBV2|NA
CASSRGGYNEQFF
TGTGCCAGCAGTCGCGGCGGATACAATGAGCAGTTCTTC
>NA|TRBJ1-4|TRBV7-9|TRBD1
CASSSRDRGETNEKLFF
TGTGCCAGCAGCTCCCGGGACAGGGGCGAGACTAATGAAAAACTGTTTTTT
>NA|TRBJ2-2|TRBV7-2|TRBD2
CASSSPGLAGGTGELFF
TGTGCCAGCAGCTCTCCGGGACTAGCGGGAGGTACCGGGGAGCTGTTTTTT
>NA|TRBJ1-2|TRBV18|NA
CASTQIGGYTF
TGTGCCAGCACTCAGATCGGGGGCTACACCTTC
>NA|TRBJ2-2|TRBV5-1|TRBD2
CASSLLASGRAVRDTGELFF
TGCGCCAGCAGCTTGTTGGCCAGCGGGAGGGCCGTTCGGGACACCGGGGAGCTGTTTTTT
>NA|TRBJ1-3|TRBV27|TRBD1
CASRRTGGPGNTIYF
TGTGCCAGCAGAAGGACAGGGGGCCCTGGAAACACCATATATTTT
>NA|TRBJ1-6|TRBV28|TRBD1
CASSPRDRMVSPLHF
TGTGCCAGCAGTCCAAGGGACAGAATGGTCTCACCCCTCCACTTT
>NA|TRBJ2-1|TRBV24-1|TRBD2
CATRAGNEQFF
TGTGCCACCAGAGCGGGGAATGAGCAGTTCTTC
>NA|TRBJ2-3|TRBV5-1|TRBD1
CASSYGQGAADTQYF
TGCGCCAGCAGCTATGGCCAGGGGGCGGCGGATACGCAGTATTTT
>NA|TRBJ1-2|TRBV7-9|NA
CASSLGRNYGYTF
TGTGCCAGCAGCTTGGGCAGGAACTATGGCTACACCTTC
>NA|TRBJ2-4|TRBV6-4|TRBD2
CASSEGRGGPNIQYF
TGTGCCAGCAGTGAAGGCCGGGGGGGCCCAAACATTCAGTACTTC
>NA|TRBJ2-1|TRBV4-1|NA
CASSHIGTLYNEQFF
TGCGCCAGCAGCCATATCGGGACTCTCTACAATGAGCAGTTCTTC
>NA|TRBJ1-5|TRBV12-5|NA
CASSRGSSNQPQHF
TGTGCTAGCTCGAGGGGGAGTAGCAATCAGCCCCAGCATTTT
>NA|TRBJ1-2|TRBV7-2|TRBD1
CASSLAGQVGGGYTF
TGTGCCAGCAGCTTAGCGGGACAGGTTGGGGGTGGCTACACCTTC
>NA|TRBJ1-5|TRBV18|TRBD1
CASSPRQGPNQPQHF
TGTGCCAGCTCACCCCGACAGGGCCCAAATCAGCCCCAGCATTTT
>NA|TRBJ1-1|TRBV6-5|NA
CASSYGTGAEAFF
TGTGCCAGCAGTTACGGTACGGGTGCTGAAGCTTTCTTT
>few|TRBJ2-7|TRBV16|NA
CASSQYLEQYF
TGTGCCAGCAGCCAATACTTGGAGCAGTACTTC
>NA|TRBJ2-3|TRBV7-2|NA
CASSFGGGTDTQYF
TGTGCCAGCAGCTTTGGCGGGGGCACAGATACGCAGTATTTT
>NA|TRBJ1-6|TRBV16|NA
CASSQSGEGRSPLHF
TGTGCCAGCAGCCAATCCGGGGAGGGACGATCACCCCTCCACTTT
>NA|TRBJ2-7|TRBV19|NA
CASSDAGQRRYEQYF
TGTGCCAGTAGTGATGCGGGACAGCGACGCTACGAGCAGTACTTC
>NA|TRBJ2-3|TRBV20-1|TRBD2
CSASLAGGGDTQYF
TGCAGTGCTAGTTTAGCGGGAGGAGGAGATACGCAGTATTTT
>once|TRBJ1-1|TRBV6-5|NA
CASRTGGMNTEAFF
TGTGCCAGCAGAACGGGGGGCATGAACACTGAAGCTTTCTTT
>NA|TRBJ1-1|TRBV10-3|NA
CAISKITGNTEAFF
TGTGCCATCAGCAAAATTACAGGGAACACTGAAGCTTTCTTT
>NA|TRBJ1-1|TRBV7-3|TRBD1
CASSPGTGITEAFF
TGTGCCAGCAGCCCAGGGACAGGGATCACTGAAGCTTTCTTT
>once|TRBJ2-2|TRBV30|NA
CAWRGDIPTGELFF
TGTGCCTGGAGGGGGGACATCCCCACCGGGGAGCTGTTTTTT
>NA|TRBJ2-7|TRBV7-9|NA
CASSLAGGEQYF
TGTGCCAGCAGCCTCGCGGGCGGCGAGCAGTACTTC
>NA|TRBJ1-4|TRBV15|TRBD1
CATSTDRGLWGEKLFF
TGTGCCACCAGCACGGACAGGGGGCTGTGGGGTGAAAAACTGTTTTTT
>NA|TRBJ1-4|TRBV7-2|TRBD1
CASSFGGRGGTGNEKLFF
TGTGCCAGCAGCTTCGGTGGGCGCGGGGGGACAGGGAATGAAAAACTGTTTTTT